Listed below are T cell receptor beta chains from one sample, sequenced in a study of blood T cells in healthy people across ages. Using its own MiXCR run on the 5' RACE reads, TCRdb lists one record per CDR3 protein. In the table there are about 560,000 distinct CDR3 sequences, about 28% of which are singletons. The same specimen was also included in a second study, on T cells of mothers and their children.

The sequenced sample consisted of blood. Every receptor here comes from a boy younger than 10 in good health. Both conserved end residues are part of each CDR3. The D gene is left open where the match is weak. Expanded clones are given a class, and other clones once, few, many or no size at all.

>TRBJ1-2|TRBV4-1|NA|NA
CASSQTPGHSNYGYTF
TGCGCCAGCAGCCAAACCCCTGGACACTCAAACTATGGCTACACCTTC
>TRBJ2-1|TRBV24-1|few|TRBD2
CATSDCGTSDCYNEQFF
TGTGCCACCAGTGATTGCGGGACTAGCGATTGCTACAATGAGCAGTTCTTC
>TRBJ2-6|TRBV20-1|few|NA
CSAMRFSGANVLTF
TGCAGTGCTATGCGATTCTCTGGGGCCAACGTCCTGACTTTC
>TRBJ1-4|TRBV12-3/TRBV12-4|NA|TRBD1
CASTLSRGNEKLFF
TGTGCCAGCACCCTCAGCAGGGGGAATGAAAAACTGTTTTTT
>TRBJ2-2|TRBV11-2|few|NA
CASSLPSSGELFF
TGTGCCAGCAGCCTCCCCTCGAGCGGGGAGCTGTTTTTT
>TRBJ2-1|TRBV5-1|NA|NA
CASSLSEQGGPNEQFF
TGCGCCAGCAGCTTGAGTGAACAGGGTGGCCCCAATGAGCAGTTCTTC
>TRBJ2-1|TRBV12-3/TRBV12-4|NA|NA
CPRGGRSYNEQFF
TGCCCCAGGGGGGGGCGGTCATACAATGAGCAGTTCTTC
>TRBJ2-7|TRBV12-3/TRBV12-4|many|NA
CASSLILSGADYEQYF
TGTGCCAGCAGTTTAATTTTAAGCGGAGCAGACTACGAGCAGTACTTC
>TRBJ2-1|TRBV4-1|NA|NA
CAGSRVTEGEYNEQFF
TGCGCCGGCAGCCGAGTTACAGAGGGAGAATACAATGAGCAGTTCTTC
>TRBJ2-2|TRBV7-2|NA|NA
CASSPLGGPNTGELFF
TGTGCCAGCAGCCCGCTGGGGGGACCGAACACCGGGGAGCTGTTTTTT
>TRBJ1-4|TRBV7-9|NA|TRBD1
CASRTTGGEKLFF
TGTGCCAGCAGGACAACAGGGGGCGAAAAACTGTTTTTT
>TRBJ2-1|TRBV9|few|NA
CASSVVPGPSYNEQFF
TGTGCCAGCAGCGTAGTTCCGGGGCCCTCCTACAATGAGCAGTTCTTC
>TRBJ2-5|TRBV21-1|NA|NA
CASSKLKGGHRLGTQYF
TGTGCCAGCAGCAAATTGAAAGGAGGGCACCGTTTGGGGACCCAGTACTTC
>TRBJ1-4|TRBV2|once|TRBD1
CASRGTVTTNEKLFF
TGTGCCAGCAGGGGGACAGTTACAACTAATGAAAAACTGTTTTTT
>TRBJ1-2|TRBV21-1|NA|NA
CASSKIGREEGYTF
TGTGCCAGCAGCAAAATTGGTAGGGAGGAGGGCTACACCTTC
>TRBJ2-4|TRBV29-1|many|TRBD2
CSVAGGELAKNIQYF
TGCAGCGTTGCGGGGGGAGAACTAGCCAAAAACATTCAGTACTTC
>TRBJ2-7|TRBV7-2|NA|TRBD2
CASSLSGLAGAGYEQYF
TGTGCCAGCAGCTTAAGCGGCCTAGCGGGAGCAGGGTACGAGCAGTACTTC
>TRBJ2-1|TRBV4-1|NA|TRBD2
CASSQDTTSGGWDEQFF
TGCGCCAGCAGCCAAGATACGACTAGCGGGGGGTGGGATGAGCAGTTCTTC
>TRBJ2-7|TRBV9|few|TRBD2
CASSVEPAGAGNEQYF
TGTGCCAGCAGCGTAGAACCAGCGGGAGCAGGCAACGAGCAGTACTTC
>TRBJ2-7|TRBV28|few|TRBD1
CASSFWQGASEQYF
TGTGCCAGCAGTTTTTGGCAGGGGGCCTCCGAGCAGTACTTC
>TRBJ2-4|TRBV29-1|NA|NA
CSVEDQGVKRAQYF
TGCAGCGTTGAAGATCAAGGGGTCAAGAGGGCTCAGTACTTC
>TRBJ1-4|TRBV18|many|NA
CASSPGSLEKLFF
TGTGCCAGCTCACCAGGGAGCCTTGAAAAACTGTTTTTT
>TRBJ1-5|TRBV5-1|few|NA
CASSPGRGQPQHF
TGCGCCAGCAGCCCGGGGAGGGGCCAGCCCCAGCATTTT
>TRBJ1-4|TRBV27|NA|NA
CASSVTGGTNEKLFF
TGTGCCAGCAGTGTCACGGGAGGAACTAATGAAAAACTGTTTTTT
>TRBJ2-1|TRBV7-3|few|NA
CASSPTRGGASHFSYNEQFF
TGTGCCAGCAGCCCCACGAGGGGGGGCGCTTCTCACTTCTCCTACAATGAGCAGTTCTTC
>TRBJ2-1|TRBV28|few|TRBD1
CASAGRQGGIDEQFF
TGTGCCAGCGCCGGGAGACAGGGGGGTATCGATGAGCAGTTCTTC
>TRBJ2-1|TRBV25-1|few|NA
CASSELGLLNEQFF
TGTGCCAGCAGTGAATTGGGACTCCTCAATGAGCAGTTCTTC
>TRBJ1-2|TRBV6-1|NA|TRBD1
CASTSGTGGVDYGYTF
TGTGCCAGCACCTCTGGCACAGGGGGCGTTGACTATGGCTACACCTTC
>TRBJ2-7|TRBV20-1|many|NA
CSARDRRGTYEQYF
TGCAGTGCTAGAGATCGTCGGGGAACCTACGAGCAGTACTTC
>TRBJ2-1|TRBV11-2|few|TRBD1
CASSSRSGGNPYNEQFF
TGTGCCAGCAGCTCTCGTTCAGGGGGAAACCCTTACAATGAGCAGTTCTTC
>TRBJ1-4|TRBV28|few|NA
CASSLFKTVNEKLFF
TGTGCCAGCAGCCTTTTTAAGACAGTTAATGAAAAACTGTTTTTT
>TRBJ2-5|TRBV7-3|NA|NA
CASSLRGGGPGETQYF
TGTGCCAGCAGCTTAAGAGGGGGGGGTCCGGGGGAGACCCAGTACTTC
>TRBJ2-4|TRBV18|NA|TRBD2
CASSPVPLAGGGTKNIQYF
TGTGCCAGCTCACCGGTCCCCCTAGCGGGAGGTGGGACCAAAAACATTCAGTACTTC
>TRBJ2-1|TRBV13|NA|TRBD2
CASSPGLTSYNEQFF
TGTGCCAGCAGCCCGGGACTAACTTCCTACAATGAGCAGTTCTTC
>TRBJ1-2|TRBV29-1|NA|NA
CSVDRGRGYTF
TGCAGCGTTGACAGGGGACGTGGCTACACCTTC
>TRBJ2-1|TRBV27|few|NA
CASSLSGLNNEQFF
TGTGCCAGCAGTTTAAGTGGCCTAAACAATGAGCAGTTCTTC
>TRBJ2-5|TRBV6-2/TRBV6-3|few|TRBD1
CASSTGQLEKETQYF
TGTGCCAGCAGTACGGGACAGTTAGAGAAAGAGACCCAGTACTTC
>TRBJ1-1|TRBV10-1|NA|NA
CASSDSRTREAFF
TGCGCCAGCAGTGATTCGAGGACGAGGGAAGCTTTCTTT
>TRBJ2-1|TRBV27|few|NA
CASSLELTSYNEQFF
TGTGCCAGCAGTTTAGAGCTGACCTCCTACAATGAGCAGTTCTTC
>TRBJ2-5|TRBV12-3/TRBV12-4|NA|NA
CASSLSMLETQYF
TGTGCCAGCAGTTTATCTATGTTAGAGACCCAGTACTTC
>TRBJ1-2|TRBV12-3/TRBV12-4|NA|NA
CASSPGPGKGNGYTF
TGTGCCAGCAGTCCGGGACCCGGGAAGGGTAATGGCTACACCTTC
>TRBJ1-3|TRBV5-1|few|NA
CASSAAAGRGTIYF
TGCGCCAGCAGCGCCGCTGCAGGACGAGGCACCATATATTTT
>TRBJ2-5|TRBV27|NA|NA
CASSLVQGSKTQYF
TGTGCCAGCAGTTTAGTCCAGGGTTCGAAGACCCAGTACTTC
>TRBJ2-1|TRBV7-9|NA|TRBD2
CASSSGLGKGYEQFF
TGTGCCAGCAGCTCCGGACTAGGGAAAGGCTATGAGCAGTTCTTC
>TRBJ2-7|TRBV6-5|NA|TRBD2
CASRSLAGGNEQYF
TGTGCCAGCAGATCGCTAGCGGGGGGGAACGAGCAGTACTTC
>TRBJ2-7|TRBV6-2/TRBV6-3|NA|NA
CASSETVYEQYF
TGTGCCAGCAGTGAGACAGTCTACGAGCAGTACTTC
>TRBJ2-7|TRBV2|few|NA
CATSPRSAYEQYF
TGTGCCACCTCGCCTCGGAGTGCCTACGAGCAGTACTTC
>TRBJ2-1|TRBV6-5|few|NA
CASSYSGRDYNEQFF
TGTGCCAGCAGTTATTCCGGGAGAGACTACAATGAGCAGTTCTTC
>TRBJ2-7|TRBV7-6|NA|NA
CASSLDTGFSYEQYF
TGTGCCAGCAGCTTAGATACAGGATTCTCCTACGAGCAGTACTTC
>TRBJ2-1|TRBV7-3|NA|NA
CASSLGGGRVVNEQFF
TGTGCCAGCTCCTTAGGGGGGGGGCGCGTTGTAAATGAGCAGTTCTTC
>TRBJ2-3|TRBV7-2|NA|TRBD2
CASSLAIQAGGPPDTQYF
TGTGCCAGCAGCTTAGCGATCCAAGCGGGAGGGCCCCCGGATACGCAGTATTTT
>TRBJ2-7|TRBV4-3|once|NA
CASSQDWVAGAYEQYF
TGCGCCAGCAGCCAAGATTGGGTAGCAGGGGCCTACGAGCAGTACTTC
>TRBJ1-5|TRBV12-3/TRBV12-4|NA|NA
CASSAGGGSRGDEPPHF
TGTGCCAGCAGCGCTGGGGGAGGGTCTAGGGGCGATGAGCCCCCGCATTTT
>TRBJ1-2|TRBV29-1|few|NA
CSVDREGDYGYTF
TGCAGCGTTGACAGGGAAGGAGACTATGGCTACACCTTC
>TRBJ2-2|TRBV27|few|NA
CASSFGTLRGTGELFF
TGTGCCAGCAGTTTCGGTACTTTGCGAGGCACCGGGGAGCTGTTTTTT
>TRBJ2-5|TRBV15|NA|TRBD1
CATGRVGQGVETQYF
TGTGCCACCGGCAGAGTAGGACAGGGGGTTGAGACCCAGTACTTC